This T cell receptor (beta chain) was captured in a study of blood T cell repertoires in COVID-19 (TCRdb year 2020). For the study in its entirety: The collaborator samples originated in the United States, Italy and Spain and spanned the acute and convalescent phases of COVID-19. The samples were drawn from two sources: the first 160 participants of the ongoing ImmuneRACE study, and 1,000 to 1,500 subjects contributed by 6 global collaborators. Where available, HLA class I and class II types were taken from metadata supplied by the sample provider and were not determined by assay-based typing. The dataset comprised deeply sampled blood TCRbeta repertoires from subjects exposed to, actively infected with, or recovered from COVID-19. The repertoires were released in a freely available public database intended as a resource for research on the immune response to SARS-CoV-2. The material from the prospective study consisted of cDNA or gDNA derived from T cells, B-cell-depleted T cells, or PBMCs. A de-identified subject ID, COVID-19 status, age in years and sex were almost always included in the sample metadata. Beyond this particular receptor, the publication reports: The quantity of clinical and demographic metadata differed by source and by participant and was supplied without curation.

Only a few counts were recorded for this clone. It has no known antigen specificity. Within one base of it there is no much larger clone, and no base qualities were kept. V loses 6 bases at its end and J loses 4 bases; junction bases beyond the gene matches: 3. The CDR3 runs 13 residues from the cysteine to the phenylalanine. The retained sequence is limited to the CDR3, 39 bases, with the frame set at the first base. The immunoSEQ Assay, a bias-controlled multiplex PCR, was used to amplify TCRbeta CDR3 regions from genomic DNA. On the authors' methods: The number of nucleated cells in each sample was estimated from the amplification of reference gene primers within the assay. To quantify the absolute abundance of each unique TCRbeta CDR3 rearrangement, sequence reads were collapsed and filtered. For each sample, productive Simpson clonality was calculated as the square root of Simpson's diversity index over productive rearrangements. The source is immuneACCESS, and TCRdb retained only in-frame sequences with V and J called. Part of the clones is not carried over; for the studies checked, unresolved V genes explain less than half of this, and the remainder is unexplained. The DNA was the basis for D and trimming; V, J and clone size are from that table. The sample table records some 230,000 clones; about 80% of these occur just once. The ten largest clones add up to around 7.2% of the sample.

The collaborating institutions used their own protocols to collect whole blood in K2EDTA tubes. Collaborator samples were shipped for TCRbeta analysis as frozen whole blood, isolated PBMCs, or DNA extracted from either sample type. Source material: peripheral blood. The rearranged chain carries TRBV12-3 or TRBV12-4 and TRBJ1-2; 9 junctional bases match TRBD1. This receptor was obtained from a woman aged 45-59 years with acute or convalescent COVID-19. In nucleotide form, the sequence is TGTGCCAGCAGCGAGACAGGGGGCTATGGCTACACCTTC. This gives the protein CASSETGGYGYTF.